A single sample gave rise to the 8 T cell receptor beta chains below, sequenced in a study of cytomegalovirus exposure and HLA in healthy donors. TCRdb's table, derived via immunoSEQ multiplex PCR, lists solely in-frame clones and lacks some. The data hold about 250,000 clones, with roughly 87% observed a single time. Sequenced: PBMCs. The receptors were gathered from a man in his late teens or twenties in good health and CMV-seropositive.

In nucleotides, the CDR3 is TGCGCCAGCAGCCAAGACGGGGCAAACACAGATACGCAGTATTTT. Translated, it gives CASSQDGANTDTQYF. The chain is built from TRBV4-1 and TRBJ2-3; D tentatively reads TRBD1 or TRBD2 (5 bases each). The ends were cut back, 0 bases at V and 2 bases at J, with 9 bases in the middle. Germline CDR1 is MGHRA and CDR2 is YSYEKL. CDR3 size: 15 residues.

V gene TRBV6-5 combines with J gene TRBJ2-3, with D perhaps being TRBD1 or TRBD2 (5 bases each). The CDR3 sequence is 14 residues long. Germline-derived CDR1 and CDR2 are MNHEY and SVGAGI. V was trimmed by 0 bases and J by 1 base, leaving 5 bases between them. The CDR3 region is CASSYSGGTDTQYF. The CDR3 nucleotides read TGTGCCAGCAGTTACTCGGGGGGCACAGATACGCAGTATTTT.

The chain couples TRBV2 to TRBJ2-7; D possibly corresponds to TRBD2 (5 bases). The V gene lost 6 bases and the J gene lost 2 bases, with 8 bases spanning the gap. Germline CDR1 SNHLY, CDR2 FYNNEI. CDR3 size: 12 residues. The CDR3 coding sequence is TGTGCCAGCAGGACCGGGACCTACGAGCAGTACTTC. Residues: CASRTGTYEQYF.

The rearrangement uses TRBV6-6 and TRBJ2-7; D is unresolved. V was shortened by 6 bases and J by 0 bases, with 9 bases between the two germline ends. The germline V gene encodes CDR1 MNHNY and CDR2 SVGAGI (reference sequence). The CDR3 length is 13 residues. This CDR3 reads CASSLPGSYEQYF. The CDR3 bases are TGTGCCAGCAGCCTACCGGGCTCCTACGAGCAGTACTTC.

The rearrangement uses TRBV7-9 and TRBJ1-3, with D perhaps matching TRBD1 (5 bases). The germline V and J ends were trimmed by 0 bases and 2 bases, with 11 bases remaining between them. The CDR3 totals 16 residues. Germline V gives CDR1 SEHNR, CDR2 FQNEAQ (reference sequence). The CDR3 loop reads CASSLAGGGTGNTIYF. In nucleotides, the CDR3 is TGTGCCAGCAGCTTAGCGGGCGGGGGGACTGGAAACACCATATATTTT.

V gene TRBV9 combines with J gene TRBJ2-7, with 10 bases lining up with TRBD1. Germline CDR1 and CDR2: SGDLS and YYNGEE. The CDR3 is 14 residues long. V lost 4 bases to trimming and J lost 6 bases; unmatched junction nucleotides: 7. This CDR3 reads CASSTGQGVGEQYF. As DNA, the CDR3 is TGTGCCAGCAGCACCGGACAGGGGGTGGGCGAGCAGTACTTC.

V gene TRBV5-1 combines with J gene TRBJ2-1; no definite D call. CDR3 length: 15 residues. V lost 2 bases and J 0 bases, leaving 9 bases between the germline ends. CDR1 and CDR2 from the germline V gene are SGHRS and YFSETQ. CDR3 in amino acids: CASSFRPSSYNEQFF. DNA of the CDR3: TGCGCCAGCAGCTTTAGACCCAGCTCCTACAATGAGCAGTTCTTC.

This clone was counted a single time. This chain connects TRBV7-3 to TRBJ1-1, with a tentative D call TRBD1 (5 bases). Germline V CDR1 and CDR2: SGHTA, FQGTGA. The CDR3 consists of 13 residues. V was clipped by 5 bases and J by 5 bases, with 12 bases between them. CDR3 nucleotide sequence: TGTGCCAGCAGCCAACAGGAGGGGACTGAAGCTTTCTTT. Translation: CASSQQEGTEAFF. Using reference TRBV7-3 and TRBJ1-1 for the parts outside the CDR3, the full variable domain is GAGVSQTPSNKVTEKGKYVELRCDPISGHTALYWYRQSLGQGPEFLIYFQGTGAADDSGLPNDRFFAVRPEGSVSTLKIQRTERGDSAVYLCASSQQEGTEAFFGQGTRLTVV.